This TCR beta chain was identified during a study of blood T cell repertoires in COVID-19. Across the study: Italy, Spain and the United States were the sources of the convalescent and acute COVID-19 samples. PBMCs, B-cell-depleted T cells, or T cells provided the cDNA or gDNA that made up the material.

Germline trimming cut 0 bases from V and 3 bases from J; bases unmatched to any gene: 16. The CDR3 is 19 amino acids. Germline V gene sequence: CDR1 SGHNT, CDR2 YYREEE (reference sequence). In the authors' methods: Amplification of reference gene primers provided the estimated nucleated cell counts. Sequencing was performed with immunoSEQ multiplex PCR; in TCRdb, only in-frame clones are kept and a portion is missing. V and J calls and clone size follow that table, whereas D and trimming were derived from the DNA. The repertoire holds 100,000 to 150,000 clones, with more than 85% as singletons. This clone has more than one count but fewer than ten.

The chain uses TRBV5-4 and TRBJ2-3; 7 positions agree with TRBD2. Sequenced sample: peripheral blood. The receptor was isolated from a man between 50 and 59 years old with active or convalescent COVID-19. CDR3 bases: TGTGCCAGCAGCTTGGGGCGGGTACAACAGCGGGGAAAGACAGATACGCAGTATTTT. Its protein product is CASSLGRVQQRGKTDTQYF.